The present T cell receptor beta chain was sequenced within a study of cytomegalovirus exposure and HLA in healthy donors. Overall study findings and caveats: A later analysis linked around 15,000 TCR beta sequences to HLA alleles at 0.05 false discovery rate. TRBV6-2, TRBV6-3 and other indistinguishable V segments were excluded. Most of the CMV-associated TCR beta chains (in a later analysis) appeared to be HLA-restricted. In vitro data verified a few CMV-associated chains as specific for CMV antigens.

The CDR3 has 17 amino acids. Unmatched junction bases numbered 15, after V lost 4 bases and J lost 4 bases. CDR1 and CDR2 from the germline V gene are SNHLY and FYNNEI. Both 60 Vbeta primers and 13 Jbeta primers went into the PCR. The method was immunoSEQ multiplex PCR; TCRdb's version includes in-frame clones alone and lacks a portion of them. Here the sample spans more than 95,000 clones, 77% being singletons. This clone was observed a handful of times. Its antigen remains unidentified. The V gene is TRBV2, the J gene TRBJ2-7, with 8 bases lining up with TRBD1. Sequenced sample: PBMCs. The TCR sequence derives from a woman in her 40s in good health and CMV-seropositive. The CDR3 loop reads CASSVISFRGQKYEQYF. The CDR3 DNA follows: TGTGCCAGCAGTGTCATCTCCTTCAGGGGGCAAAAATACGAGCAGTACTTC.